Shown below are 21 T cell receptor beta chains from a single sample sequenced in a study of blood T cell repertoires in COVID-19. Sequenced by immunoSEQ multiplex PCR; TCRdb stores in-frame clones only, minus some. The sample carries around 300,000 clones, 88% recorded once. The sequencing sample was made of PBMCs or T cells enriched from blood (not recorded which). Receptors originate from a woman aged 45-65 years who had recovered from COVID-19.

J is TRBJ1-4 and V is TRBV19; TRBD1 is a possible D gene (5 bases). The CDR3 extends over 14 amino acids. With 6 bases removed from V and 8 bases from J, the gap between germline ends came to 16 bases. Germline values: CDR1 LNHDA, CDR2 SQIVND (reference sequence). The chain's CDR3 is CASRAQGIEEKLFF. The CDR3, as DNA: TGTGCCAGTAGGGCTCAGGGAATTGAAGAAAAACTGTTTTTT. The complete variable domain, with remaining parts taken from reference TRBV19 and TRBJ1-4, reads DGGITQSPKYLFRKEGQNVTLSCEQNLNHDAMYWYRQDPGQGLRLIYYSQIVNDFQKGDIAEGYSVSREKKESFPLTVTSAQKNPTAFYLCASRAQGIEEKLFFGSGTQLSVL.

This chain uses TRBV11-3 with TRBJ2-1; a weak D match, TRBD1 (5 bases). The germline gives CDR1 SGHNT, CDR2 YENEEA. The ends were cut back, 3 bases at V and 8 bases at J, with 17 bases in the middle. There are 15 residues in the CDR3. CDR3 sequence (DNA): TGTGCCAGCAGCTTCGGGTCGACCAGGGCGGATGAGCAGTTCTTC. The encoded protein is CASSFGSTRADEQFF. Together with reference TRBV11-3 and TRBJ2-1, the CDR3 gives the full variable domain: EAGVVQSPRYKIIEKKQPVAFWCNPISGHNTLYWYLQNLGQGPELLIRYENEEAVDDSQLPKDRFSAERLKGVDSTLKIQPAELGDSAVYLCASSFGSTRADEQFFGPGTRLTVL.

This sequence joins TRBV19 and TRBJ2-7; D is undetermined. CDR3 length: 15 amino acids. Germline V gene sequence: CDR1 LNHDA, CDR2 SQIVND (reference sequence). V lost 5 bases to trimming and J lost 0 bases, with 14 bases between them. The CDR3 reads CASSPKSLVSYEQYF. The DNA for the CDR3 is TGTGCCAGTAGTCCTAAGTCTCTAGTCTCCTACGAGCAGTACTTC.

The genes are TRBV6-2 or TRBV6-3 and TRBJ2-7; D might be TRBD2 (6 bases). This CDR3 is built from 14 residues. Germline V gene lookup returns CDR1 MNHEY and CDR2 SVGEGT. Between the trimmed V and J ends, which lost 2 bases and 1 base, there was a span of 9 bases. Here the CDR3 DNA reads TGTGCCAGCAGTTACAGGAGGGATTCCTACGAGCAGTACTTC. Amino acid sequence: CASSYRRDSYEQYF.

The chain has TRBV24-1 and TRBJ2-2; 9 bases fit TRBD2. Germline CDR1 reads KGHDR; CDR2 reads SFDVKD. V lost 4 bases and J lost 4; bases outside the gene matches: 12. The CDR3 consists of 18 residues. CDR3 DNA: TGTGCCACCAGTGACCCCGGATCTAGCGGGACTCGCACCGGGGAGCTGTTTTTT. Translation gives CATSDPGSSGTRTGELFF.

The CDR3 sequence is CASSPNRGANEKLFF. The DNA of the CDR3 is TGTGCCAGCAGCCCGAACAGGGGGGCTAATGAAAAACTGTTTTTT. This chain joins TRBV5-4 and TRBJ1-4; TRBD1 agrees at 8 bases. The J segment lost 3 bases and the V segment lost 4 bases, leaving 5 bases of the junction unmatched. Germline-derived CDR1 and CDR2 are SGHNT and YYREEE (reference sequence). This CDR3 spans 15 amino acids.

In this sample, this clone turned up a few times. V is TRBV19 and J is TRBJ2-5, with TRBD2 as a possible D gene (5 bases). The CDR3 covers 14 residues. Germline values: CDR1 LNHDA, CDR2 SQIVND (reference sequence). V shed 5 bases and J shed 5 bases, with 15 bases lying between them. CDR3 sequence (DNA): TGTGCCAGTAGTCCGAACCCAGGCGGGGAGACCCAGTACTTC. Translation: CASSPNPGGETQYF.

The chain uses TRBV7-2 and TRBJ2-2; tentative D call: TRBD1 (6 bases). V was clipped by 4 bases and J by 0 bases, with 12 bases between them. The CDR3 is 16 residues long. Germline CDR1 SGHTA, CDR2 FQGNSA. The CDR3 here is CASSSPAGANTGELFF. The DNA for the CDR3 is TGTGCCAGCAGCTCCCCAGCAGGGGCGAACACCGGGGAGCTGTTTTTT.

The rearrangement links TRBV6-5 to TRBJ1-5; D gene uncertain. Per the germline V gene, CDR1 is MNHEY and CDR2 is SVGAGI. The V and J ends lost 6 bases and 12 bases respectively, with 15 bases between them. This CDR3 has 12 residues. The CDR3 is CASRRIGEFQHF. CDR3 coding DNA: TGTGCCAGCAGGAGGATTGGAGAGTTCCAGCATTTT.

The CDR3 region is CASIEGGTGLEAFF. The CDR3 nucleotides read TGTGCCAGCATTGAGGGTGGGACAGGGCTTGAAGCTTTCTTT. This sequence joins TRBV28 and TRBJ1-1; 9 nucleotides match TRBD1. The CDR3 consists of 14 residues. V shed 7 bases, J shed 7 bases, and the junction held 10 bases outside the gene matches. The germline gives CDR1 MDHEN, CDR2 SYDVKM.

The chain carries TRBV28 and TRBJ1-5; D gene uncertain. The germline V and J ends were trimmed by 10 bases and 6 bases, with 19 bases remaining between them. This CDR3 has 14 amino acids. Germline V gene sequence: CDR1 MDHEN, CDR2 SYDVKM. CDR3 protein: CATVGPAHSQPQHF. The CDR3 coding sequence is TGTGCCACCGTAGGCCCGGCCCACAGTCAGCCCCAGCATTTT.

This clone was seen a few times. The CDR3 sequence is CASSLDGSRPGSGELFF. As DNA, the CDR3 is TGTGCCAGCAGCTTGGACGGTTCTCGGCCAGGATCCGGGGAGCTGTTTTTT. V usage is TRBV5-6 and J usage is TRBJ2-2; D gene ambiguous. From germline, CDR1 is SGHDT and CDR2 YYEEEE. The CDR3 extends over 17 amino acids. V was cut by 0 bases and J by 6 bases, with 18 bases left in between.

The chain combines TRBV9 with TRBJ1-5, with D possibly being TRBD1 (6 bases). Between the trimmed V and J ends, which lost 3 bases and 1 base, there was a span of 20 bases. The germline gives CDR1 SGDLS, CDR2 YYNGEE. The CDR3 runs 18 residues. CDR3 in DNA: TGTGCCAGCAGCGACCGGGACACGGATGCTCGGAGCAATCAGCCCCAGCATTTT. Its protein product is CASSDRDTDARSNQPQHF.

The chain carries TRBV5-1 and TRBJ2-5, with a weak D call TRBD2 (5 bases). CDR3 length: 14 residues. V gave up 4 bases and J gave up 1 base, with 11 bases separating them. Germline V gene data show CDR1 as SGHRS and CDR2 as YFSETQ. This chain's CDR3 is CASSAGLAQETQYF. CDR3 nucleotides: TGCGCCAGCAGCGCAGGACTTGCCCAAGAGACCCAGTACTTC.

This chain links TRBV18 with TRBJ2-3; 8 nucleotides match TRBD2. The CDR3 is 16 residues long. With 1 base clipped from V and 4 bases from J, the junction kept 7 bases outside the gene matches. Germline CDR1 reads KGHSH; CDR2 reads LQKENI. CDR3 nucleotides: TGTGCCAGCTCACCACTCTCGGGAGGGGGGTCAGATACGCAGTATTTT. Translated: CASSPLSGGGSDTQYF.

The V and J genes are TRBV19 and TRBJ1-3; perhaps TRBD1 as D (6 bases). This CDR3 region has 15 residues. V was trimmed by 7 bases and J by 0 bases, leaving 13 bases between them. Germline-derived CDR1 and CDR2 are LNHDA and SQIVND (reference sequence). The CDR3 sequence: CASNVRDNSGNTIYF. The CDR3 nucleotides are TGTGCCAGTAACGTACGGGACAACTCTGGAAACACCATATATTTT.

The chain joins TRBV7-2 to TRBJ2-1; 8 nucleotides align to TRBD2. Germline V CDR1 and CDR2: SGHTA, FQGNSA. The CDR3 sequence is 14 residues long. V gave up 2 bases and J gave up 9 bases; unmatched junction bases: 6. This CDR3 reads CASSLSGSVGEQFF. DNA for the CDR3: TGTGCCAGCAGCTTAAGCGGGAGTGTTGGTGAGCAGTTCTTC.

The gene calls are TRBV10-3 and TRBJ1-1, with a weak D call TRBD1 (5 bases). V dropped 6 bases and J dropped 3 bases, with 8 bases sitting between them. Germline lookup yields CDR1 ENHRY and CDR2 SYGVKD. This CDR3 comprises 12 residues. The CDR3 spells CAIRGRDTEAFF. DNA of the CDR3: TGTGCCATCAGGGGCAGGGACACTGAAGCTTTCTTT.

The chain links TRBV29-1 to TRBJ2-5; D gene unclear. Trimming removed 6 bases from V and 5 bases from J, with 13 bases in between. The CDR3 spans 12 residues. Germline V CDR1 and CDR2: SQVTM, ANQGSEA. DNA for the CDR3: TGCAGCGTCGCCGACAATCGGGAGACCCAGTACTTC. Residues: CSVADNRETQYF.

The CDR3 spells CSASYGRDEQFF. The CDR3 nucleotides read TGCAGTGCTAGTTATGGTCGCGATGAGCAGTTCTTC. The V and J genes are TRBV20-1 and TRBJ2-1, with D uncertain. Per germline, CDR1 DFQATT and CDR2 SNEGSKA (reference sequence). The CDR3 loop spans 12 amino acids. Trimming took 3 bases from V and 8 from J, leaving 11 bases between them.

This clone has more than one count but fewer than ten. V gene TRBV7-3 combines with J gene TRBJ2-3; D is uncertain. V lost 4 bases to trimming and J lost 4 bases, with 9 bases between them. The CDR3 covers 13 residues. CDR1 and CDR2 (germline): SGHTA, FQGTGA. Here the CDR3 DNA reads TGTGCCAGCAGCTCAAGAGGTTCAGATACGCAGTATTTT. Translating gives CASSSRGSDTQYF. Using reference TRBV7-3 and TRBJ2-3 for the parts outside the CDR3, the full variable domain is GAGVSQTPSNKVTEKGKYVELRCDPISGHTALYWYRQSLGQGPEFLIYFQGTGAADDSGLPNDRFFAVRPEGSVSTLKIQRTERGDSAVYLCASSSRGSDTQYFGPGTRLTVL.